This entry lists 27 T cell receptor beta chains sequenced from one sample in a study of identical twins. TCRdb re-analysed the 5' RACE reads in MiXCR, keeping a single row per CDR3 protein. The sample shows approximately 690,000 distinct CDR3 sequences, 5.5% to 6.5% of them seen only once. The sample comprised naive T cells sorted from blood. The receptor source for this set is a man between 18 and 35 years old in good health.

This clonotype appeared a few times. This chain links TRBV6-1 with TRBJ2-2; D not resolved. Germline V gene data show CDR1 as MNHNS and CDR2 as SASEGT. V gave up 7 bases and J gave up 2 bases, with 11 bases separating them. The CDR3 contains 14 residues. The CDR3 nucleotides are TGTGCCAGCACCCAAAGAGGAAACACCGGGGAGCTGTTTTTT. Encoded protein: CASTQRGNTGELFF.

This clonotype was seen ten or more times. The rearrangement links TRBV7-2 to TRBJ2-3; 14 bases line up with TRBD2. With 0 bases clipped from V and 6 bases from J, the junction kept 2 bases outside the gene matches. The germline gives CDR1 SGHTA, CDR2 FQGNSA. There are 16 residues in the CDR3. This CDR3 is CASSLAGLAGVDTQYF. The DNA of the CDR3 is TGTGCCAGCAGCTTAGCGGGACTAGCGGGAGTGGATACGCAGTATTTT.

This sequence joins TRBV5-1 and TRBJ2-3; 9 bases fit TRBD2. The CDR3 loop spans 17 amino acids. The junction had 7 bases not matched to a gene; V was cut back by 0 bases and J by 2 bases. Germline V gene lookup returns CDR1 SGHRS and CDR2 YFSETQ. The CDR3 DNA reads as TGCGCCAGCAGCTTGGGACTAGCGGACTTCCCCACAGATACGCAGTATTTT. This codes for CASSLGLADFPTDTQYF.

The rearrangement uses TRBV20-1 and TRBJ1-1; D is unclear. Germline CDR1 DFQATT, CDR2 SNEGSKA (reference sequence). The ends were cut back, 2 bases at V and 2 bases at J, with 12 bases in the middle. The CDR3 spans 14 residues. The CDR3 is CSARPPLVNTEAFF. The CDR3 nucleotides read TGCAGTGCTAGACCTCCGTTGGTCAACACTGAAGCTTTCTTT.

The chain uses TRBV6-2 or TRBV6-3 and TRBJ1-5; D unclear. The CDR3 is made up of 14 amino acids. CDR1 is MNHEY and CDR2 is SVGEGT in the germline V gene. Trimming took 10 bases from V and 3 from J, leaving 16 bases between them. CDR3 nucleotides: TGTGCCACCATGGATGGAGGGAACAATCAGCCCCAGCATTTT. Its protein product is CATMDGGNNQPQHF.

Ten or more counts support this clonotype. The genes are TRBV20-1 and TRBJ2-4; a possible D gene is TRBD2 (5 bases). This CDR3 region has 13 residues. Germline lookup yields CDR1 DFQATT and CDR2 SNEGSKA (reference sequence). Trimming took off 5 bases at V and 3 bases at J, with 11 bases between the two ends. CDR3 sequence (DNA): TGCAGTGCTCCGGGGAGAGGCAAAAACATTCAGTACTTC. This sequence encodes CSAPGRGKNIQYF.

This clonotype was found a few times. A much bigger clone sits one base away, suggesting this may be a read error. The CDR3 does not end in the conserved phenylalanine or tryptophan, so this is likely a read error. The chain couples TRBV7-9 to TRBJ1-4, with 7 bases fitting TRBD1. Germline CDR1 SEHNR, CDR2 FQNEAQ (reference sequence). The CDR3 spans 15 residues. J lost 0 bases, V lost 9 bases, and 7 bases had no gene match. DNA of the CDR3: TGTGCCAGTGGGACAGCAGCAACAACTAATGAAAAACTGTTTGTT. Translating gives CASGTAATTNEKLFV.

This clonotype was picked up a small number of times. The J gene is TRBJ1-1, the V gene TRBV30; no firm D call. V was trimmed by 6 bases and J by 6 bases, leaving 14 bases between them. Germline CDR1 is GTSNPN and CDR2 is SVGIG (reference sequence). The CDR3 runs to 12 residues. The CDR3: CACKREIPEAFF. The CDR3 region has the DNA TGTGCCTGCAAAAGAGAGATCCCTGAAGCTTTCTTT.

This clonotype was seen at least ten times. V is TRBV7-6 and J is TRBJ2-3; D ambiguous. The V gene lost 5 bases and the J gene lost 10 bases, with 19 bases spanning the gap. The V gene's germline CDR1 is SGHVS and CDR2 FNYEAQ. The CDR3 sequence is 14 residues long. The CDR3 DNA sequence: TGTGCCAGCAGCCTCCATCACGGGCCAATACCGCAGTATTTT. Translating gives CASSLHHGPIPQYF.

This clonotype appeared many times. The rearrangement joins TRBV9 to TRBJ2-1; 10 bases are a match to TRBD2. In germline, CDR1 is SGDLS, CDR2 YYNGEE. J gave up 7 bases and V 7 bases, and 8 bases lay outside the gene matches. The CDR3 spans 14 residues. Here the CDR3 DNA reads TGTGCCAGCGGTACTAGCGGGATGGGAAATGAGCAGTTCTTC. Its protein product is CASGTSGMGNEQFF. Variable domain in full (rest from reference TRBV9 and TRBJ2-1): DSGVTQTPKHLITATGQRVTLRCSPRSGDLSVYWYQQSLDQGLQFLIQYYNGEERAKGNILERFSAQQFPDLHSELNLSSLELGDSALYFCASGTSGMGNEQFFGPGTRLTVL.

The V and J genes are TRBV12-3 or TRBV12-4 and TRBJ2-2; unclear D gene. The CDR3 is 15 amino acids. The V and J ends lost 2 bases and 6 bases respectively, with 13 bases between them. The DNA for the CDR3 is TGTGCCAGCAGTTTAAGTGTCGGCGCTGCCGGGGAGCTGTTTTTT. This gives the protein CASSLSVGAAGELFF.

This clonotype was counted ten times or more. The V call is TRBV10-2, the J call TRBJ2-7; D perhaps matches TRBD2 (5 bases). The CDR3 spans 15 residues. The V gene lost 4 bases and the J gene lost 6 bases, with 19 bases spanning the gap. Germline-derived CDR1 and CDR2 are WSHSY and SAAADI. Here the CDR3 reads CASSGSGALEIEQYF. Written as DNA, the CDR3 is TGCGCCAGCAGTGGCAGCGGAGCGCTTGAGATCGAGCAGTACTTC.

The table lists this clonotype with a few counts. V is TRBV20-1 and J is TRBJ1-2, with D perhaps TRBD1 (6 bases). The CDR3 runs 12 residues. Germline V lookup: CDR1 DFQATT, CDR2 SNEGSKA (reference sequence). The V end lost 3 bases, the J end lost 4 bases, and 9 bases lay between the germline ends. CDR3 bases: TGCAGTGCTAGGATGGACAGCTATGGCTACACCTTC. Its translation is CSARMDSYGYTF.

The V and J genes are TRBV7-9 and TRBJ2-2; 7 bases map to TRBD2. The J segment lost 3 bases and the V segment lost 4 bases, leaving 5 bases of the junction unmatched. CDR3 length equals 15 residues. Germline CDR1 is SEHNR and CDR2 is FQNEAQ (reference sequence). In DNA form, the CDR3 reads TGTGCCAGCAGCTCCCTTCTAGCGGACACCGGGGAGCTGTTTTTT. It is translated as CASSSLLADTGELFF.

The chain is built from TRBV20-1 and TRBJ2-7; weak D call: TRBD1 (6 bases). CDR1 and CDR2 from the germline V gene are DFQATT and SNEGSKA (reference sequence). The CDR3 covers 12 residues. V lost 5 bases and J 3 bases, leaving 11 bases between the germline ends. CDR3 amino acids: CSAEGESYEQYF. The CDR3 nucleotides are TGCAGTGCTGAGGGGGAGAGCTACGAGCAGTACTTC.

This clonotype was observed at least ten times. This chain links TRBV6-1 with TRBJ2-7; D might be TRBD2 (6 bases). This CDR3 region has 14 residues. CDR1 is MNHNS and CDR2 is SASEGT in the germline V gene. V was cut by 0 bases and J by 5 bases, with 11 bases left in between. DNA of the CDR3: TGTGCCAGCAGTGAAGCGTACGGGAGCCACGAGCAGTACGTC. Translated: CASSEAYGSHEQYV.

The sample holds many counts of this clonotype. This chain links TRBV29-1 with TRBJ2-3; D unclear. CDR3 length: 11 residues. Germline V gene data show CDR1 as SQVTM and CDR2 as ANQGSEA. V lost 4 bases, J lost 4 bases, and 6 bases lay in between. The CDR3 region has the DNA TGCAGCGTTGGTGTCTCAGATACGCAGTATTTT. Residues: CSVGVSDTQYF.

In its sample, this clonotype was seen a few times. Here the CDR3 reads CASSSPRGRSYNEQFF. DNA for the CDR3: TGTGCCAGCAGTTCCCCGCGGGGACGGTCCTACAATGAGCAGTTCTTC. The chain is built from TRBV12-3 or TRBV12-4 and TRBJ2-1; TRBD2 is a possible D gene (6 bases). This CDR3 region has 16 residues. The V and J ends lost 4 bases and 1 base respectively, with 14 bases between them.

The chain joins TRBV6-1 to TRBJ2-7, with D tentatively TRBD1 or TRBD2 (5 bases each). This CDR3 comprises 14 residues. Deletions cut 6 bases from V and 2 bases from J, with 14 bases between. From germline, CDR1 is MNHNS and CDR2 SASEGT. In DNA, the CDR3 is TGTGCCAGCAGCCCCAGGGCGGGTCCCTACGAGCAGTACTTC. Protein sequence: CASSPRAGPYEQYF.

This clonotype was seen a few times. The chain has TRBV10-3 and TRBJ2-7; weak D call: TRBD2 (6 bases). V dropped 3 bases and J dropped 5 bases, with 20 bases sitting between them. Germline-derived CDR1 and CDR2 are ENHRY and SYGVKD. This CDR3 region has 16 residues. The CDR3 coding sequence is TGTGCCATCAGTGAAGGCAGGCCTGCGGGGTCGGACGAGCAGTACTTC. Translation gives CAISEGRPAGSDEQYF.

The CDR3 is CAISELAGGSWEQFF. CDR3 coding DNA: TGTGCCATCAGTGAACTAGCGGGAGGTTCATGGGAGCAGTTCTTC. The chain links TRBV10-3 to TRBJ2-1, with 12 bases lining up with TRBD2. This CDR3 spans 15 amino acids. Germline CDR1 and CDR2: ENHRY and SYGVKD. The J segment lost 10 bases and the V segment lost 3 bases, leaving 7 bases of the junction unmatched.

This clonotype was seen at least ten times. This sequence joins TRBV5-6 and TRBJ2-2, with D unclear. The length of the CDR3 is 14 residues. Trimming took 2 bases from V and 7 from J, leaving 12 bases between them. Germline V CDR1 and CDR2: SGHDT, YYEEEE. The CDR3 sequence: CASSFGQTNGELFF. Written as DNA, the CDR3 is TGTGCCAGCAGCTTTGGGCAAACGAACGGGGAGCTGTTTTTT.

The chain couples TRBV20-1 to TRBJ2-7; weak D call: TRBD2 (5 bases). Germline V gives CDR1 DFQATT, CDR2 SNEGSKA (reference sequence). Between the trimmed V and J ends, which lost 6 bases and 3 bases, there was a span of 12 bases. The length of the CDR3 is 12 residues. CDR3 nucleotide sequence: TGCAGTGCAAGCGGTCACAACTACGAGCAGTACGTC. Translated: CSASGHNYEQYV.

The sample holds many counts of this clonotype. The rearrangement links TRBV10-3 to TRBJ1-5; 7 positions match TRBD1. Trimming removed 3 bases from V and 6 bases from J; junction bases left unmatched: 2. The V gene's germline CDR1 is ENHRY and CDR2 SYGVKD. The CDR3 spans 13 residues. CDR3 in DNA: TGTGCCATCAGTGAAGGGGGCCCTCAGCCCCAGCATTTT. Its translation: CAISEGGPQPQHF.

This sequence joins TRBV5-6 and TRBJ1-1; 8 bases match TRBD1. From germline, CDR1 is SGHDT and CDR2 YYEEEE. The CDR3 sequence is 17 residues long. Unmatched junction bases numbered 11, after V lost 0 bases and J lost 4 bases. The DNA for the CDR3 is TGTGCCAGCAGCTTGGGGTTGATCAGACAGGGGTTCACTGAAGCTTTCTTT. Its translation: CASSLGLIRQGFTEAFF.

In its sample, this clonotype was seen many times. This sequence joins TRBV10-3 and TRBJ1-2; TRBD1 is a possible D gene (6 bases). CDR3 length equals 16 residues. Germline V gives CDR1 ENHRY, CDR2 SYGVKD. V shed 0 bases and J shed 9 bases, with 20 bases lying between them. CDR3 DNA: TGTGCCATCAGTGAGTCGCTCCGGACAGCTAAAGTTAGCTACACCTTC. Its translation: CAISESLRTAKVSYTF.

This clonotype was recorded many times. This CDR3 is CASSPSGVTGELFF. The DNA of the CDR3 is TGTGCCAGCAGCCCCTCAGGGGTCACCGGGGAGCTGTTTTTT. This chain joins TRBV9 and TRBJ2-2, with D possibly matching TRBD1 (6 bases). Trimming removed 4 bases from V and 4 bases from J, with 11 bases in between. CDR1 and CDR2 from the germline V gene are SGDLS and YYNGEE. This CDR3 has 14 residues.